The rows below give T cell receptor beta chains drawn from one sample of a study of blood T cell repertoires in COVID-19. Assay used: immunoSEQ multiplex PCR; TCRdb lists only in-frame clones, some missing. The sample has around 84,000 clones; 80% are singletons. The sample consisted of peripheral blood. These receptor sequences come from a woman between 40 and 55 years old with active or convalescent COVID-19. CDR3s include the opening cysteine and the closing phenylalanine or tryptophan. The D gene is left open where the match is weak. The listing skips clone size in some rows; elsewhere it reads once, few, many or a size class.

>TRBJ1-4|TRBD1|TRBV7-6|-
TGTGCCAGCAAGGATGGTGGAGCAGGGGGTGAAAAACTGTTTTTT
CASKDGGAGGEKLFF
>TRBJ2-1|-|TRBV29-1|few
TGCAGCGTTGAAGGGAGTAAGGCCTACAATGAGCAGTTCTTC
CSVEGSKAYNEQFF
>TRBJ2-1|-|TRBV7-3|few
TGTGCCAGCAGCTTAGTTCATTCCAATGAGCAGTTCTTC
CASSLVHSNEQFF
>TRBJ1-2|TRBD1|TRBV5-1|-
TGCGCCAGCAGCTCGTCGGGACAGGGGATCTATGGCTACACCTTC
CASSSSGQGIYGYTF
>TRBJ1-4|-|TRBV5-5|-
TGTGCCAGCAGCCAGCAGGGGCAAGACGAAAAACTGTTTTTT
CASSQQGQDEKLFF
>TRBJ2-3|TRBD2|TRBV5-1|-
TGCGCCAGCAGCTTGGAGGCGGTGAGCGGGAGGTCAGATACGCAGTATTTT
CASSLEAVSGRSDTQYF
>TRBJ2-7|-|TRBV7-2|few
TGTGCCAGCAGCCGCACGGCGGACATCGGCAACTACGAGCAGTACTTC
CASSRTADIGNYEQYF
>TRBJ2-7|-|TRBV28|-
TGTGCCAGCAGTTCGACGACAGAGACAGAGCAGTACTTC
CASSSTTETEQYF
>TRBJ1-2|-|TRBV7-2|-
TGTGCCAGCAGCCCATGGACAGAAGCTAACTATGGCTACACCTTC
CASSPWTEANYGYTF
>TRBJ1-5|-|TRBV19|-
TGTGCCAGTAGTAGAGGTAACAATCAGCCCCAGCATTTT
CASSRGNNQPQHF
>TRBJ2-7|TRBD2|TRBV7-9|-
TGTGCCAGCAGCTTAGATCCCCCCCAAACCGGGACTACTTACGAGCAGTACTTC
CASSLDPPQTGTTYEQYF
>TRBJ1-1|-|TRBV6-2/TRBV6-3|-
TGTGCCAGCAGTTACAAGTATAGGGGCCCGGCCACTGAAGCTTTCTTT
CASSYKYRGPATEAFF
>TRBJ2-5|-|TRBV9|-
TGTGCCAGCAGCGTAAGAGGGGAGACCCAGTACTTC
CASSVRGETQYF
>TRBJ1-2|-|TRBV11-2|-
TGTGCCAGCAGCTTTAACAGGCCCCCGGACTATGGCTACACCTTC
CASSFNRPPDYGYTF
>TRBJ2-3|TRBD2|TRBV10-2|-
TGCGCCAGCAGTGAGTGGGAGGGGAGAATGGATACGCAGTATTTT
CASSEWEGRMDTQYF
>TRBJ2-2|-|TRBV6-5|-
TGTGCCAGCAGCGGTGGACACGGAATGAGAGGGGAGCTGTTTTTT
CASSGGHGMRGELFF
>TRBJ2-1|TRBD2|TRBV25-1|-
TGTGCCAGCCGCGCTAGCGGGAGCCGTGGTGAGCAGTTCTTC
CASRASGSRGEQFF
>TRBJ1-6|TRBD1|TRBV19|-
TGTGCCAGTAGTATGTCCGGGACAGAGAATTCACCCCTCCACTTT
CASSMSGTENSPLHF
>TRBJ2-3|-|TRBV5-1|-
TGCGCCAGCAGCCCAGATACAGATACGCAGTATTTT
CASSPDTDTQYF
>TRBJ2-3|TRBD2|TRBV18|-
TGTGCCAGCTCACCTTGGACAGGAGGACTAGCGGGAGTCGGCACAGATACGCAGTATTTT
CASSPWTGGLAGVGTDTQYF
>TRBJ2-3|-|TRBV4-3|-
TGCGCCAGCAGCCAAGATTGGTTCGGGGAAAAGGATACGCAGTATTTT
CASSQDWFGEKDTQYF
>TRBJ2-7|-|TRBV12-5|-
TGTGCTAGTGGTTTGTCTCCCTACGAGCAGTACTTC
CASGLSPYEQYF
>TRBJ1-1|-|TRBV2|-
TGTGCCAGCAGTCAGGGGTTGAACACTGAAGCTTTCTTT
CASSQGLNTEAFF
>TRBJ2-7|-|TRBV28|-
TGTGCCAGCAGGCGAACCTACGAGCAGTACTTC
CASRRTYEQYF
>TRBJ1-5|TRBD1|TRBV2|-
TGTGCCAGCAGTGAAGCGCTTCGGTTCGGCACAGGGGGTCAGCCCCAGCATTTT
CASSEALRFGTGGQPQHF
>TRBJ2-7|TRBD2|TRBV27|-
TGTGCCAGCAGGACTAGCGGGGGGGCGGGCGTCTACGAGCAGTACTTC
CASRTSGGAGVYEQYF
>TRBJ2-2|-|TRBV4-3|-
TGCGCCAGCAGCCACCCGATCTCGGACACCGGGGAGCTGTTTTTT
CASSHPISDTGELFF
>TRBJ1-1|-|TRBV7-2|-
TGTGCCAGCAGCTTCCCCCCGGTTGTCACTGAAGCTTTCTTT
CASSFPPVVTEAFF
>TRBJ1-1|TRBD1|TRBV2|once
TGTGCCAGCAGTTCACTGACAGGGGCCACTGAAGCTTTCTTT
CASSSLTGATEAFF
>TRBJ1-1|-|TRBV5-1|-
TGCGCCAGCAGCTACAAAACGTTCACTGAAGCTTTCTTT
CASSYKTFTEAFF
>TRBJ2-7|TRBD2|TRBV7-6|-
TGTGCCAGCAGCCTGATGGCTAGCGGAGGCAACTACGAGCAGTACTTC
CASSLMASGGNYEQYF
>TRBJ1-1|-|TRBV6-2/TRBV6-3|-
TGTGCCAGCAGTTACGGCCCTCAGGGGCTGAGCACTGAAGCTTTCTTT
CASSYGPQGLSTEAFF
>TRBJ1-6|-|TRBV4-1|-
TGCGCCAGCAGCCAAACCCTGAGCTCCTATAATTCACCCCTCCACTTT
CASSQTLSSYNSPLHF
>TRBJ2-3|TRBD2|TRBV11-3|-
TGTGCCAGCAGCTTAGGGCTAGCGGGGGTCGCCTCTTCAGATACGCAGTATTTT
CASSLGLAGVASSDTQYF
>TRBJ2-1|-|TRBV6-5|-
TGTGCCAGCAGTTATGATCGGTACAATGAGCAGTTCTTC
CASSYDRYNEQFF
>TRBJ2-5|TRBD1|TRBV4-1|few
TGCGCCAGCAGCCACAGGACAGGGAAAGAGACCCAGTACTTC
CASSHRTGKETQYF
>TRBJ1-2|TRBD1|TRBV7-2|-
TGTGCCAGCAGCTTAAAGACAGGGGCGAATCCCGTATCGAACTATGGCTACACCTTC
CASSLKTGANPVSNYGYTF
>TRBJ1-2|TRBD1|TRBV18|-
TGTGCCAGCTCACCTACTTATCCCGCACGGGACAGGCCTGGCTACACCTTC
CASSPTYPARDRPGYTF
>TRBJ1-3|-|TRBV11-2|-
TGTGCCAGCAGCTTTCAGGGAGGCTCTGGAAACACCATATATTTT
CASSFQGGSGNTIYF
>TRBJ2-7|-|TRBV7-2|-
TGTGCCAGCAGCTTAGACCCCTCTAACGAGCAGTACTTC
CASSLDPSNEQYF
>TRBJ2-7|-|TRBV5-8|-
TGTGCCAGCAGCCTCTGGGGGGGCGAGGAGCAGTACTTC
CASSLWGGEEQYF
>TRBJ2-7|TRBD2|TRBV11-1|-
TGTGCCAGCAGCCAGACTAGCTGGGGTTCCTACGAGCAGTACTTC
CASSQTSWGSYEQYF
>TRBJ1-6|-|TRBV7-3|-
TGTGCCAGCAGCCAGGGCAATTCACCCCTCCACTTT
CASSQGNSPLHF
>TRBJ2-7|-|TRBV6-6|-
TGTGCCAGCAGTTATTATGGGGCTGAGTACGAGCAGTACTTC
CASSYYGAEYEQYF
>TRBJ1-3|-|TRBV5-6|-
TGTGCCAGCAGCGTATCGGGACAAGGTTACACCATATATTTT
CASSVSGQGYTIYF
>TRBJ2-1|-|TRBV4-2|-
TGTGCCAGCAGCCAAGAACCGAACACCCGAGGGAATGAGCAGTTCTTC
CASSQEPNTRGNEQFF
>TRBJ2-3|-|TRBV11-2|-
TGTGCCAGCAGCTCGCATCACTCCGTCGGAGATACGCAGTATTTT
CASSSHHSVGDTQYF
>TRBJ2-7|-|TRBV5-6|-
TGTGCCAGCAGCTTGGCCGGAGGGGTCCACGAGCAGTACTTC
CASSLAGGVHEQYF